This T cell receptor (beta chain) is from a study of Tregs in tolerant kidney transplant recipients. V was cut by 2 bases and J by 6 bases, with 11 bases left in between. From germline, CDR1 is MNHNS and CDR2 SASEGT. The CDR3 contains 14 residues. In the case of this clone: Its antigen is undetermined.

Overall study results and limits: Biological reproducibility was not directly addressed in this study.

Clones were sequenced by immunoSEQ multiplex PCR, and TCRdb holds only the in-frame ones, with some missing. This sample has under 45,000 clones, with about 95% found just once. The sample comprised Tregs from blood cultured with allogeneic cells. The receptor was derived from a human donor in good health. This chain links TRBV6-1 with TRBJ1-5, with a tentative D call TRBD1 (5 bases). The DNA for the CDR3 is TGTGCCAGCAGTGAAATCGGGGGGGGTCAGCCCCAGCATTTT. Its translation is CASSEIGGGQPQHF.